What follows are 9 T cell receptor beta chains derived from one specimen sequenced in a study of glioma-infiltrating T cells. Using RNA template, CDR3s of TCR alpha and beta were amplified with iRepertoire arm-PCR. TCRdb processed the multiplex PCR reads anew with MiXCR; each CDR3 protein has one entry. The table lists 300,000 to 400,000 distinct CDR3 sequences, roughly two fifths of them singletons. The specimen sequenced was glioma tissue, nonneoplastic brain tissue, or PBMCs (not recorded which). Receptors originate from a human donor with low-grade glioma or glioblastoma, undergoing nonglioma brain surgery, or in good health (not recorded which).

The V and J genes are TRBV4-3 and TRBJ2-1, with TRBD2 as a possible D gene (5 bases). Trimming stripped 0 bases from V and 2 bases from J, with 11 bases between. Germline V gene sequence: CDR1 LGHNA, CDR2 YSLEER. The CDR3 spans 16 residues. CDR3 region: CASSQDTSGTYNEQFF. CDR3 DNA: TGCGCCAGCAGCCAAGATACAAGCGGAACCTACAATGAGCAGTTCTTC.

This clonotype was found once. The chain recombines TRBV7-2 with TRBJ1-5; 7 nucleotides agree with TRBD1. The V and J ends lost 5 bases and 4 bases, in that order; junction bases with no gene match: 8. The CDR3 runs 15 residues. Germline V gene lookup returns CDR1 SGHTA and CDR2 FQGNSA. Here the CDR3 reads CASSARQGGNQPQHF. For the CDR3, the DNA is TGTGCCAGCAGCGCCAGACAGGGAGGGAATCAGCCCCAGCATTTT.

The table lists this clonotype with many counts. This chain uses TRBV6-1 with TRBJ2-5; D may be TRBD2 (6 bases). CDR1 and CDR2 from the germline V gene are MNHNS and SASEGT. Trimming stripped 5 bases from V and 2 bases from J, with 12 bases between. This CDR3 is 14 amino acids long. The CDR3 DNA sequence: TGTGCCAGCAGTCTTGGCGGGAATCAAGAGACCCAGTACTTC. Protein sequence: CASSLGGNQETQYF.

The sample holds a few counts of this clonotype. In DNA form, the CDR3 reads TGTGCCAGCAGCTTAACCCACGAGACCCAGTACTTC. This sequence encodes CASSLTHETQYF. V and J are TRBV11-2 and TRBJ2-5; the D is unclear. Between the trimmed V and J ends, which lost 2 bases and 5 bases, there was a span of 6 bases. The CDR3 is 12 residues long. CDR1 is SGHAT and CDR2 is FQNNGV in the germline V gene.

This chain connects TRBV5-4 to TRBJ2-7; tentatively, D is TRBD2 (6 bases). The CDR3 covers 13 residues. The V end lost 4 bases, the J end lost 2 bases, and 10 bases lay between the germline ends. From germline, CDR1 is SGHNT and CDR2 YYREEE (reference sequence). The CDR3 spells CASSQGLPYEQYF. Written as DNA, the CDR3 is TGTGCCAGCAGCCAGGGACTCCCCTACGAGCAGTACTTC.

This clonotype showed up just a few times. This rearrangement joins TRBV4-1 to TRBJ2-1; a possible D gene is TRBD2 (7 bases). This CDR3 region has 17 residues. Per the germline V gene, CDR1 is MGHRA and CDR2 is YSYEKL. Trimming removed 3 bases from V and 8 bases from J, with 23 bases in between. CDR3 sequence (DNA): TGCGCCAGCAGCCAGGGCAGCGGGATAGAGAGGGGGTATGAGCAGTTCTTC. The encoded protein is CASSQGSGIERGYEQFF.

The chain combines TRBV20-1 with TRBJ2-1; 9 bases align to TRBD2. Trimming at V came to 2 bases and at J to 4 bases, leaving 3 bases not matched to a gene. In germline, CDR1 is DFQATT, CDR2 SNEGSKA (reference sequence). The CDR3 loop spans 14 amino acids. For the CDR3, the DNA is TGCAGTGCTAGAAGACTAGCGGATTACAATGAGCAGTTCTTC. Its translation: CSARRLADYNEQFF.

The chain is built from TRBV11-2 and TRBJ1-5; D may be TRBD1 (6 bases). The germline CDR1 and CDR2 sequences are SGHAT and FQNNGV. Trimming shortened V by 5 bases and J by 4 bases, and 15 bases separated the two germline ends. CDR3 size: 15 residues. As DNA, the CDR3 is TGTGCCAGCAGCCCCGGGACAAGAGAAAATCAGCCCCAGCATTTT. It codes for CASSPGTRENQPQHF.

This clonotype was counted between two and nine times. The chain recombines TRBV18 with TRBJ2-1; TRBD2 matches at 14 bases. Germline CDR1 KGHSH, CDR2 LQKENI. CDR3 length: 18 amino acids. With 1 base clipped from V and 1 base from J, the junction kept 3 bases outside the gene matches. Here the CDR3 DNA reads TGTGCCAGCTCACCACGACTAGCGGGAGGGCTTTCCTACAATGAGCAGTTCTTC. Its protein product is CASSPRLAGGLSYNEQFF.